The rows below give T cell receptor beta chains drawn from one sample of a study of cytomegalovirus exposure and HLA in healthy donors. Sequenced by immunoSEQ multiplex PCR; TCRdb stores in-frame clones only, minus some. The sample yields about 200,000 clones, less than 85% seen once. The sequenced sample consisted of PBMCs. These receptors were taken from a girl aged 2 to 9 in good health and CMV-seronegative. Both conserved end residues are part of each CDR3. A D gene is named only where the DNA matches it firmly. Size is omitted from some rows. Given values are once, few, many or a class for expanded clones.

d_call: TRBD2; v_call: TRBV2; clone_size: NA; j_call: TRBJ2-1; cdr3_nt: TGTGCCAGCAGTAAACTAGCGGGACTTCTCCATGAGCAGTTCTTC; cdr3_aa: CASSKLAGLLHEQFF
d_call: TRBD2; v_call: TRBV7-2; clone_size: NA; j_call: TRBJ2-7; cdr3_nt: TGTGCCAGCAGCTTAGGGCGGGGGGCCTACGAGCAGTACTTC; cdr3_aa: CASSLGRGAYEQYF
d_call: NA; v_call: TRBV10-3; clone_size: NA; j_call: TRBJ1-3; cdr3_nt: TGTGCCATCGGGGGGGTATCGAGGGGAAACACCATATATTTT; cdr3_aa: CAIGGVSRGNTIYF
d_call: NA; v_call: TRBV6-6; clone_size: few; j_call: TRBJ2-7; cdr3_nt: TGTGCCAGCAGCACGACGGGGTCCGAGCAGTACTTC; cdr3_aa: CASSTTGSEQYF
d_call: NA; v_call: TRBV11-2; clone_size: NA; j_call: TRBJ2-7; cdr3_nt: TGTGCCAGCAGCTTAGAGTTAACGGTGTACGAGCAGTACTTC; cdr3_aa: CASSLELTVYEQYF
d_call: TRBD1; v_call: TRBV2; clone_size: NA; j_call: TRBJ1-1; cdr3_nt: TGTGCCAGCAGTGACCAACAGGGGGAATACCCTGAAGCTTTCTTT; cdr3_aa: CASSDQQGEYPEAFF
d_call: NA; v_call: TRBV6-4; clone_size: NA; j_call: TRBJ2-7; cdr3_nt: TGTGCCAGCAGTGACATGCGGGAAGGTCCCTACGAGCAGTACTTC; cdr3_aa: CASSDMREGPYEQYF
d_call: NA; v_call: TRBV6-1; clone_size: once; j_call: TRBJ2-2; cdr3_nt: TGTGCCAGCAGTGGGGGGACTTCGAACACCGGGGAGCTGTTTTTT; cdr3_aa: CASSGGTSNTGELFF
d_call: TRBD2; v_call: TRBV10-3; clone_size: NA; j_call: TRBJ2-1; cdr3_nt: TGTGCCATCAATCGCGGACTAGGCTTCTACAATGAGCAGTTCTTC; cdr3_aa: CAINRGLGFYNEQFF
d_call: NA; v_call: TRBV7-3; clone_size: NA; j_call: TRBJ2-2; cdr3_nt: TGTGCCAGCAGCCTAGGGGCCGGGGAGCTGTTTTTT; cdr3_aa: CASSLGAGELFF
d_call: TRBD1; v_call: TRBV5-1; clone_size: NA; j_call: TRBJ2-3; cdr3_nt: TGCGCCAGCAGCTTGGTAGGGGGCCCAGTTGATACGCAGTATTTT; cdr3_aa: CASSLVGGPVDTQYF
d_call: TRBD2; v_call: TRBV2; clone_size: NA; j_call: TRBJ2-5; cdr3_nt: TGTGCCAGCAGTGACCCGGGACTAGCGGGGGGGCAAGAGACCCAGTACTTC; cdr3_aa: CASSDPGLAGGQETQYF
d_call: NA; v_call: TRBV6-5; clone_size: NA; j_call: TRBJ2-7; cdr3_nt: TGTGCCAGCAGATCCCCGGGAGAGGTCTCCTACGAGCAGTACTTC; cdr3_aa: CASRSPGEVSYEQYF
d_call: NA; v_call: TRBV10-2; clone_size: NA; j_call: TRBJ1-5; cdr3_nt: TGCGCCAGCAGTGGGCAAGAATCAGGCACAGGTCAGCCCCAGCATTTT; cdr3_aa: CASSGQESGTGQPQHF
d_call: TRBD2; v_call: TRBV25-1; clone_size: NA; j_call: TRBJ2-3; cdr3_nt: TGTGCCAGCAGGTTGAAGCGGGGGGCAGATACGCAGTATTTT; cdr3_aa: CASRLKRGADTQYF
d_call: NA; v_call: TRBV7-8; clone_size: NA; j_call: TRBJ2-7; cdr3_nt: TGTGCCAGCAGCGACGGGACAACCTACGAGCAGTACTTC; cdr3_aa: CASSDGTTYEQYF
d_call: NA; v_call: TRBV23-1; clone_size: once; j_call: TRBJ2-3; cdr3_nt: TGCGCCAGCAGTCACTTTACTAGCTCTGGCACAGATACGCAGTATTTT; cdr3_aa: CASSHFTSSGTDTQYF
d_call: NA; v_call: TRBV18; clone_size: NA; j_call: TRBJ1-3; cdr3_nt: TGTGCCAGCTCACCTACGGGGATCCTCGGAAACACCATATATTTT; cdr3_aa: CASSPTGILGNTIYF
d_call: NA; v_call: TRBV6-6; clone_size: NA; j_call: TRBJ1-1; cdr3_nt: TGTGCCAGCAGAAAACAAGAACCGAACACTGAAGCTTTCTTT; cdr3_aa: CASRKQEPNTEAFF
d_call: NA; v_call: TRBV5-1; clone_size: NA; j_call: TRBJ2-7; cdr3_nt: TGCGCCAGCAGCTTGGCTATTTCCGGGAATCCTTACGAGCAGTACTTC; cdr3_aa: CASSLAISGNPYEQYF
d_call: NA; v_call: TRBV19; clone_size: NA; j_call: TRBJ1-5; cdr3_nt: TGTGCCAGTAGTATCGACAGGCCGGAGCAGCCCCAGCATTTT; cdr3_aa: CASSIDRPEQPQHF
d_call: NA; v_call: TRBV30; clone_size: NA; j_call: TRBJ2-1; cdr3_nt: TGTGCCTGGCTTAGTACCGTCACCTACAATGAGCAGTTCTTC; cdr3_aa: CAWLSTVTYNEQFF
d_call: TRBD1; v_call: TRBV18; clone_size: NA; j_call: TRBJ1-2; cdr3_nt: TGTGCCAGCTCACCGGAACCGGGACAGGTGCTTTACTATGGCTACACCTTC; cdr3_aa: CASSPEPGQVLYYGYTF
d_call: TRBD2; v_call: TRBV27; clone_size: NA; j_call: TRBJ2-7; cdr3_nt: TGTGCCACCTCCTCCCGGGACAACCCCGGGACTAGCGACTACGAGCAGTACTTC; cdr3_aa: CATSSRDNPGTSDYEQYF
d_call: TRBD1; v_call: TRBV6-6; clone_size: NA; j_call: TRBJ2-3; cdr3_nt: TGTGCCAGCAGTTACTCCGACAGGGGGAAGACAGATACGCAGTATTTT; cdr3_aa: CASSYSDRGKTDTQYF
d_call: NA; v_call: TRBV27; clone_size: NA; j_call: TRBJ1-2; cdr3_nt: TGTGCCAGCTGCCCCGGGACACCCTTTGGCTATGGCTACACCTTC; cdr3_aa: CASCPGTPFGYGYTF
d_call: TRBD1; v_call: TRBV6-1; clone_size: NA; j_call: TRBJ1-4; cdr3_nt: TGTGCCAGCAGGGAAGGGGGGAGCTCCGGGACAGGAGGCGGAAAACTGTTTTTT; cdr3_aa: CASREGGSSGTGGGKLFF
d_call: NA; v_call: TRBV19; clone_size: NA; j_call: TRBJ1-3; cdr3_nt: TGTGCCAGTAGTGATCCGGGACAACCAACAGGAAACACCATATATTTT; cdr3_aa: CASSDPGQPTGNTIYF
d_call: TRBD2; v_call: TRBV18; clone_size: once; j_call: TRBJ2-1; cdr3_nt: TGTGCCAGCTCACCCCCCGGGACTAGTTCTAATGAGCAGTTCTTC; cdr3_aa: CASSPPGTSSNEQFF
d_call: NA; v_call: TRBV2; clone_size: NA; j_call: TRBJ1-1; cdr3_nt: TGTGCCAGCAGTGAAGCCCCCGCGGCTTTCTTT; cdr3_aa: CASSEAPAAFF
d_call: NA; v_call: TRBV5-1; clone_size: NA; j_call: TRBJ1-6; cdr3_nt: TGCGCCAGCGGGGAGGACTCACCCCTCCACTTT; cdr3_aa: CASGEDSPLHF
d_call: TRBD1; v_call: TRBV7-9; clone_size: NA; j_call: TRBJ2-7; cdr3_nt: TGTGCCAGCAGCCGACAGGGAGAGTCCTACGAGCAGTACTTC; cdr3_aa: CASSRQGESYEQYF
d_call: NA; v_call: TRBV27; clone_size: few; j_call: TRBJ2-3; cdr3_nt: TGTGCCAGCAGTTTAAGCGCTCTGGATACGCAGTATTTT; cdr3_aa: CASSLSALDTQYF
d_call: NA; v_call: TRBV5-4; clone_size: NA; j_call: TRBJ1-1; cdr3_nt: TGTGCCAGCAGCCCTACGGGGGGGAACACTGAAGCTTTCTTT; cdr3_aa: CASSPTGGNTEAFF
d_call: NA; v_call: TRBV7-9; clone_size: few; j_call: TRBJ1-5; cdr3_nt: TGTGCCAGCAGCTTAGGTGAGGATCAGCCCCAGCATTTT; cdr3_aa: CASSLGEDQPQHF